The 28 T cell receptor beta chains below come from one sample, sequenced in a study of T-cell memory formation after mild COVID-19 (dated by TCRdb to about 2021). Preparation of the library involved 5' RACE. The data were produced on an Illumina NovaSeq 6000. The public reads were reprocessed in TCRdb via fastp at Q25 and MiXCR, keeping in-frame beta chains. CDR3 protein duplicates are merged, each entry listing the most common genes and DNA. Recorded for this sample are about 390,000 distinct CDR3 sequences; 16% of them occurred a single time. The ten top clones hold 20% to 25% of the sample. Source material: PBMCs or a T cell subset sorted from them (not recorded which). These TCRs come from a man aged 18 to 30 who had mild COVID-19 (a few samples of this study predate the infection). The sample titles of this study are shuffled in the database, so cell type and time point are left out; the donor was told from shared clones.

V usage is TRBV7-2 and J usage is TRBJ1-1; D gene uncertain. Germline-derived CDR1 and CDR2 are SGHTA and FQGNSA. This CDR3 comprises 14 residues. V shed 2 bases and J shed 1 base, with 8 bases lying between them. The CDR3 spells CASSLIRANTEAFF. CDR3 in DNA: TGTGCCAGCAGCTTAATCCGGGCGAACACTGAAGCTTTCTTT.

V gene TRBV19 combines with J gene TRBJ1-5; D remains ambiguous. CDR1 is LNHDA, CDR2 SQIVND, per germline (reference sequence). CDR3 length equals 12 residues. V lost 7 bases and J 8 bases, leaving 12 bases between the germline ends. The CDR3 DNA reads TGTGCCAGTATGGGTAGGTATGAGCCCCAGCATTTT. Translating gives CASMGRYEPQHF. The full variable domain, in which reference TRBV19 and TRBJ1-5 provide the parts outside the CDR3, is DGGITQSPKYLFRKEGQNVTLSCEQNLNHDAMYWYRQDPGQGLRLIYYSQIVNDFQKGDIAEGYSVSREKKESFPLTVTSAQKNPTAFYLCASMGRYEPQHFGDGTRLSIL.

There are many counts of this clonotype. V and J are TRBV5-1 and TRBJ2-5; D is possibly TRBD2 (6 bases). Trimming left V 2 bases short and J 4 bases short, with 15 bases between. CDR3 length equals 15 residues. Germline V gene data show CDR1 as SGHRS and CDR2 as YFSETQ. DNA of the CDR3: TGCGCCAGCAGCTTTTTGGGTAGCGGCGTAGAGACCCAGTACTTC. Protein sequence: CASSFLGSGVETQYF.

This clonotype was detected only a few times. The chain is built from TRBV20-1 and TRBJ2-1, with 9 bases lining up with TRBD2. This CDR3 is 19 amino acids long. CDR1 and CDR2 (germline): DFQATT, SNEGSKA (reference sequence). V lost 0 bases and J lost 0; bases outside the gene matches: 12. Here the CDR3 reads CSAREARLAALRSYNEQFF. In nucleotides, the CDR3 is TGCAGTGCTAGAGAGGCGCGACTAGCGGCCCTCCGCTCCTACAATGAGCAGTTCTTC.

This clonotype has a handful of counts. The chain couples TRBV7-8 to TRBJ2-3, with 12 bases that match TRBD2. The CDR3 length is 15 residues. Germline loops: CDR1 SGHVS, CDR2 FQNEAQ. The V gene end was trimmed by 5 bases and the J gene end by 4 bases; junction bases not matched to a gene: 4. The CDR3 region is CASSRGLAGSDTQYF. CDR3 sequence (DNA): TGTGCCAGCAGCCGTGGACTAGCGGGATCAGATACGCAGTATTTT.

J is TRBJ2-1 and V is TRBV30; no clear D gene. The germline V and J ends were trimmed by 4 bases and 1 base, with 8 bases remaining between them. Per the germline V gene, CDR1 is GTSNPN and CDR2 is SVGIG (reference sequence). The CDR3 is made up of 13 amino acids. The CDR3 DNA follows: TGTGCCTGGACCGGATTTTCCTACAATGAGCAGTTCTTC. It encodes CAWTGFSYNEQFF. Together with reference TRBV30 and TRBJ2-1, the CDR3 gives the full variable domain: SQTIHQWPATLVQPVGSPLSLECTVEGTSNPNLYWYRQAAGRGLQLLFYSVGIGQISSEVPQNLSASRPQDRQFILSSKKLLLSDSGFYLCAWTGFSYNEQFFGPGTRLTVL.

V is TRBV3-1 and J is TRBJ2-2; D gene uncertain. CDR1 is LGHDT and CDR2 is YNNKEL in the germline V gene (reference sequence). The length of the CDR3 is 13 residues. V was pared by 1 base and J by 7 bases, with 7 bases between. CDR3 bases: TGTGCCAGCAGCCAAGTAAGGAACGGGGAGCTGTTTTTT. It specifies CASSQVRNGELFF.

CDR3 sequence reads: CASSKGQQNTEAFF. The CDR3 DNA is TGTGCCAGCAGTAAGGGACAGCAGAACACTGAAGCTTTCTTT. The chain uses TRBV6-2 or TRBV6-3 and TRBJ1-1, with TRBD1 matching 7 bases. Trimming cost V 5 bases and J 1 base; bases outside gene matches: 4. The CDR3 is made up of 14 amino acids. Germline V gene data show CDR1 as MNHEY and CDR2 as SVGEGT.

The chain has TRBV5-1 and TRBJ2-6; 8 nucleotides match TRBD1. The germline V gene encodes CDR1 SGHRS and CDR2 YFSETQ. The J segment lost 0 bases and the V segment lost 3 bases, leaving 8 bases of the junction unmatched. The CDR3 is 18 residues long. The CDR3 sequence is CASSWVGQGSSGANVLTF. CDR3 coding DNA: TGCGCCAGCAGCTGGGTCGGACAGGGCAGCTCTGGGGCCAACGTCCTGACTTTC.

This clonotype was recorded a few times. The chain couples TRBV19 to TRBJ1-5; D possibly corresponds to TRBD1 (5 bases). Trimming took 2 bases from V and 5 from J, leaving 10 bases between them. This CDR3 spans 14 amino acids. Per the germline V gene, CDR1 is LNHDA and CDR2 is SQIVND (reference sequence). The CDR3 region is CASSIIVGDQPQHF. DNA of the CDR3: TGTGCCAGTAGTATAATAGTAGGGGATCAGCCCCAGCATTTT.

The gene calls are TRBV7-2 and TRBJ1-6; tentative D call: TRBD1 (5 bases). Germline V lookup: CDR1 SGHTA, CDR2 FQGNSA. The length of the CDR3 is 13 residues. Trimming removed 11 bases at V and 5 bases at J, with 13 bases between. The CDR3 region has the DNA TGTGCCGGGAGAGGGGTCAATAATTCACCCCTCCACTTT. Amino acid sequence: CAGRGVNNSPLHF.

This rearrangement joins TRBV3-1 to TRBJ2-1; 9 nucleotides match TRBD1. CDR1 is LGHDT and CDR2 is YNNKEL in the germline V gene (reference sequence). The J segment lost 5 bases and the V segment lost 4 bases, leaving 9 bases of the junction unmatched. CDR3 length: 16 residues. The CDR3 DNA is TGTGCCAGCAGCCCCCCCCCGGGGACAGGGAACAATGAGCAGTTCTTC. Translated: CASSPPPGTGNNEQFF.

This chain links TRBV5-1 with TRBJ1-1; no reliable D call. Germline V gene lookup returns CDR1 SGHRS and CDR2 YFSETQ. Trimming took 2 bases from V and 7 from J, leaving 12 bases between them. The CDR3 covers 13 residues. CDR3 loop: CASSLGGQDEAFF. CDR3 bases: TGCGCCAGCAGCTTAGGAGGGCAGGATGAAGCTTTCTTT. The complete variable domain, with remaining parts taken from reference TRBV5-1 and TRBJ1-1, reads KAGVTQTPRYLIKTRGQQVTLSCSPISGHRSVSWYQQTPGQGLQFLFEYFSETQRNKGNFPGRFSGRQFSNSRSEMNVSTLELGDSALYLCASSLGGQDEAFFGQGTRLTVV.

This clonotype was counted between two and nine times. The chain joins TRBV7-3 to TRBJ2-3, with 12 bases that match TRBD1. Unmatched junction bases numbered 6, after V lost 5 bases and J lost 6 bases. Per the germline V gene, CDR1 is SGHTA and CDR2 is FQGTGA. The CDR3 consists of 15 residues. The CDR3 region is CASSAGTGGFDTQYF. The CDR3 region has the DNA TGTGCCAGCAGCGCCGGGACAGGGGGCTTTGATACGCAGTATTTT.

The V call is TRBV18, the J call TRBJ2-3; D is unclear. Between the trimmed V and J ends, which lost 0 bases and 0 bases, there was a span of 7 bases. CDR3 length: 15 amino acids. Germline CDR1 reads KGHSH; CDR2 reads LQKENI. CDR3 protein: CASSPPVQSTDTQYF. The CDR3 DNA follows: TGTGCCAGCTCACCACCGGTACAAAGCACAGATACGCAGTATTTT. Supplemented by reference TRBV18 and TRBJ2-3, the full variable domain reads NAGVMQNPRHLVRRRGQEARLRCSPMKGHSHVYWYRQLPEEGLKFMVYLQKENIIDESGMPKERFSAEFPKEGPSILRIQQVVRGDSAAYFCASSPPVQSTDTQYFGPGTRLTVL.

This clonotype was detected a few times. The rearrangement joins TRBV7-9 to TRBJ2-1; possible D gene TRBD2, 6 bases. The CDR3 covers 16 residues. The germline CDR1 and CDR2 sequences are SEHNR and FQNEAQ (reference sequence). The V and J ends lost 3 bases and 7 bases respectively, with 19 bases between them. DNA of the CDR3: TGTGCCAGCAGCTTGGAGGCGGGATGGGCCCGAAATGAGCAGTTCTTC. It specifies CASSLEAGWARNEQFF.

This clonotype was seen ten or more times. This rearrangement joins TRBV4-1 to TRBJ2-1, with 10 bases aligning to TRBD2. The length of the CDR3 is 16 residues. After removal of 0 bases from V and 4 bases from J, the junction contained 3 bases not matched to a gene. The germline CDR1 and CDR2 sequences are MGHRA and YSYEKL. In DNA, the CDR3 is TGCGCCAGCAGCCAAGAGGAACTAGCGGGGTACAATGAGCAGTTCTTC. This encodes CASSQEELAGYNEQFF.

This clonotype was observed many times. V and J are TRBV20-1 and TRBJ2-1; a weak D match, TRBD1 (7 bases). Trimming removed 0 bases from V and 2 bases from J, with 11 bases in between. CDR1 DFQATT and CDR2 SNEGSKA come from the germline V gene (reference sequence). The CDR3 consists of 15 residues. The CDR3 loop reads CSARDSRGAYNEQFF. In nucleotides, the CDR3 is TGCAGTGCTAGAGATTCCAGGGGGGCCTACAATGAGCAGTTCTTC.

V usage is TRBV9 and J usage is TRBJ2-1; possible D gene TRBD1, 5 bases. V gave up 1 base and J gave up 8 bases, with 7 bases separating them. The CDR3 totals 12 residues. Germline V gene lookup returns CDR1 SGDLS and CDR2 YYNGEE. CDR3 sequence reads: CASSVKGYEQFF. The CDR3 DNA reads TGTGCCAGCAGCGTAAAGGGGTATGAGCAGTTCTTC.

This clonotype appeared a few times. The chain joins TRBV4-1 to TRBJ1-6; TRBD1 is a possible D gene (5 bases). This CDR3 region has 16 residues. CDR1 is MGHRA, CDR2 YSYEKL, per germline. Between the trimmed V and J ends, which lost 0 bases and 3 bases, there was a span of 9 bases. The CDR3 protein is CASSQDGGDYNSPLHF. CDR3 nucleotide sequence: TGCGCCAGCAGCCAAGATGGGGGGGACTATAATTCACCCCTCCACTTT.

V usage is TRBV27 and J usage is TRBJ2-3; D not resolved. Trimming took 4 bases from V and 2 from J, leaving 13 bases between them. The CDR3 is 15 amino acids. Germline V gives CDR1 MNHEY, CDR2 SMNVEV (reference sequence). The CDR3 loop is CASSYTTGDTDTQYF. The CDR3 DNA reads TGTGCCAGCAGTTATACAACCGGCGACACAGATACGCAGTATTTT.

A few counts support this clonotype. The chain recombines TRBV5-1 with TRBJ2-1; the match to TRBD2 covers 8 bases. V gave up 0 bases and J gave up 4 bases; unmatched junction bases: 6. This CDR3 is 16 amino acids long. CDR1 SGHRS and CDR2 YFSETQ come from the germline V gene. The CDR3 loop reads CASSLALSGGYNEQFF. The CDR3 bases are TGCGCCAGCAGCTTGGCCTTGAGCGGGGGATACAATGAGCAGTTCTTC.

This clonotype was seen only a few times. The chain links TRBV4-3 to TRBJ2-1; D gene ambiguous. The ends were cut back, 0 bases at V and 4 bases at J, with 10 bases in the middle. The CDR3 runs 15 residues. The germline gives CDR1 LGHNA, CDR2 YSLEER. The DNA for the CDR3 is TGCGCCAGCAGCCAAGAGTTATACAGTTACAATGAGCAGTTCTTC. Translation: CASSQELYSYNEQFF.

The chain combines TRBV15 with TRBJ1-5; 8 bases align to TRBD1. This CDR3 is built from 15 residues. Germline V gene lookup returns CDR1 LNHNV and CDR2 YYDKDF (reference sequence). V dropped 7 bases and J dropped 1; count of bases not matched to a gene: 6. This CDR3 is CATTSTGESNQPQHF. CDR3 bases: TGTGCCACCACCTCGACAGGGGAGAGCAATCAGCCCCAGCATTTT.

This clonotype was seen only a few times. The chain links TRBV12-3 or TRBV12-4 to TRBJ2-3; the D gene is possibly TRBD1 (5 bases). The CDR3 consists of 13 residues. The V end was cut by 3 bases, the J end by 7 bases, with 11 bases between. CDR3: CASSFDAGNTQYF. The CDR3 nucleotides are TGTGCCAGCAGTTTCGACGCAGGGAATACGCAGTATTTT.

The V gene is TRBV5-5, the J gene TRBJ1-5; 8 bases align to TRBD1. The V segment lost 4 bases and the J segment 5 bases; nucleotides outside the gene matches: 11. CDR1 is SGHKS, CDR2 YYEKEE, per germline (reference sequence). The CDR3 covers 16 residues. CDR3 coding DNA: TGTGCCAGCAGCGATCCAAGGACAGGGTGGGATCAGCCCCAGCATTTT. It specifies CASSDPRTGWDQPQHF.

This clonotype was recorded a few times. DNA for the CDR3: TGTGCCATCAGTGAGTCGTTCCCAGGGAGGTCCAAAAACATTCAGTACTTC. Translating it yields CAISESFPGRSKNIQYF. The J gene is TRBJ2-4, the V gene TRBV10-3; D possibly corresponds to TRBD2 (6 bases). This CDR3 has 17 residues. Trimming stripped 0 bases from V and 2 bases from J, with 14 bases between. In germline, CDR1 is ENHRY, CDR2 SYGVKD.

This clonotype was detected a few times. The chain employs TRBV6-1 and TRBJ2-5, with a tentative D call TRBD1 (6 bases). V lost 3 bases and J lost 5, with 10 bases in between. There are 13 residues in the CDR3. The germline V gene encodes CDR1 MNHNS and CDR2 SASEGT. The CDR3 region is CASSEGAYETQYF. Here the CDR3 DNA reads TGTGCCAGCAGTGAGGGGGCGTACGAGACCCAGTACTTC.